The 10 T cell receptor beta chains reported below all come from one sample, sequenced in a study of CD8+CD57+ T cells in acquired aplastic anemia. Only patients with CD8+CD57+ cell expansion on flow cytometry were chosen for sequencing. According to the study, genomic DNA was the template for TCR beta VDJ and CDR3 profiling. TCRdb reprocessed the reads via MiXCR and lists one record per CDR3 protein. Altogether 300,000 or so distinct CDR3 sequences are present, approximately 60% being singletons, with the ten largest covering 1% to 1.5%. Sequencing used sorted CD4+, CD8+, or CD8+CD57+ T cells (not recorded which) from PBMCs. All receptors come from a human donor with aplastic anemia.

This clonotype came up a few times. The chain is built from TRBV2 and TRBJ2-2; D possibly corresponds to TRBD1 (6 bases). CDR1 is SNHLY and CDR2 is FYNNEI in the germline V gene. Trimming removed 5 bases from V and 6 bases from J, with 10 bases in between. The CDR3 consists of 13 residues. CDR3 residues: CASSQDSPGELFF. CDR3 nucleotides: TGTGCCAGCAGTCAGGACAGTCCCGGGGAGCTGTTTTTT.

This clonotype was seen only a few times. V and J are TRBV19 and TRBJ2-2, with D hard to call. The CDR3 is made up of 13 amino acids. V was trimmed by 6 bases and J by 2 bases, leaving 7 bases between them. The V gene's germline CDR1 is LNHDA and CDR2 SQIVND (reference sequence). Here the CDR3 reads CASRIINTGELFF. CDR3 coding DNA: TGTGCCAGTAGGATTATTAACACCGGGGAGCTGTTTTTT.

This clonotype was recorded at least ten times. The chain uses TRBV27 and TRBJ1-2; no firm D call. Trimming took off 5 bases at V and 8 bases at J, with 15 bases between the two ends. Germline V gene data show CDR1 as MNHEY and CDR2 as SMNVEV (reference sequence). This CDR3 is 13 amino acids long. In DNA, the CDR3 is TGTGCCAGCAGTCCCGATGGGCGTCAGGGCTACACCTTC. Residues: CASSPDGRQGYTF.

The chain links TRBV15 to TRBJ2-7; no clear D gene. CDR1 is LNHNV and CDR2 is YYDKDF in the germline V gene (reference sequence). V gave up 0 bases and J gave up 4 bases, with 13 bases separating them. This CDR3 is 15 amino acids long. CDR3 sequence: CATSRDRRVSYEQYF. The CDR3 bases are TGTGCCACCAGCAGAGATCGACGGGTGAGTTACGAGCAGTACTTC.

V gene TRBV7-9 combines with J gene TRBJ1-6; 8 bases align to TRBD1. CDR3 length: 16 residues. CDR1 SEHNR and CDR2 FQNEAQ come from the germline V gene (reference sequence). V lost 3 bases and J lost 4; bases outside the gene matches: 5. CDR3 sequence (DNA): TGTGCCAGCAGCTTGGGGACAGGCCGATATAATTCACCCCTCCACTTT. It is translated as CASSLGTGRYNSPLHF.

This clonotype was detected ten times or more. V is TRBV10-1 and J is TRBJ2-1; 8 bases match TRBD2. The CDR3 covers 13 residues. Trimming took 7 bases from V and 11 from J; bases not matched to a gene: 10. Per the germline V gene, CDR1 is WNHNN and CDR2 is SYGVQD (reference sequence). Here the CDR3 DNA reads TGCGCCAGCAAGGGGAGCGGGAGTGGGAAGCAGTTCTTC. Its protein is CASKGSGSGKQFF.

This clonotype was observed a handful of times. The chain employs TRBV9 and TRBJ2-7; D is perhaps TRBD2 (5 bases). The CDR3 sequence is 15 residues long. The V end was cut by 0 bases, the J end by 1 base, with 11 bases between. CDR1 SGDLS and CDR2 YYNGEE come from the germline V gene. This CDR3 is CASSVGSGRSYEQYF. CDR3 DNA sequence: TGTGCCAGCAGCGTAGGGAGCGGCCGGTCCTACGAGCAGTACTTC.

Regarding this clonotype: Sequence at one end of the junction differs from germline and may be a read error. The chain joins TRBV15 to TRBJ2-2, with 7 bases aligning to TRBD1. This CDR3 spans 16 amino acids. The germline V gene encodes CDR1 LNHNV and CDR2 YYDKDF (reference sequence). The DNA of the CDR3 is TGTGCCAGCAGCCTGGTGGGACAGCCGAACACCGGGGAGCTGTTTTTT. It encodes CASSLVGQPNTGELFF.

This clonotype was seen ten or more times. J is TRBJ1-1 and V is TRBV11-2, with 8 bases matching TRBD1. The trim removed 6 bases at V and 1 base at J, leaving 4 bases unmatched. CDR3 length: 14 amino acids. The germline CDR1 and CDR2 sequences are SGHAT and FQNNGV. CDR3 sequence (DNA): TGTGCCAGCAGTACAGGGGGGACGAACACTGAAGCTTTCTTT. It yields the protein CASSTGGTNTEAFF. The full variable domain, rest sourced from reference TRBV11-2 and TRBJ1-1, is EAGVAQSPRYKIIEKRQSVAFWCNPISGHATLYWYQQILGQGPKLLIQFQNNGVVDDSQLPKDRFSAERLKGVDSTLKIQPAKLEDSAVYLCASSTGGTNTEAFFGQGTRLTVV.

The rearrangement uses TRBV7-2 and TRBJ2-5; D gene ambiguous. This CDR3 contains 12 residues. Germline CDR1 and CDR2: SGHTA and FQGNSA. V was shortened by 2 bases and J by 2 bases, with 3 bases between the two germline ends. The CDR3: CASSLMQETQYF. For the CDR3, the DNA is TGTGCCAGCAGCTTAATGCAAGAGACCCAGTACTTC.